This T cell receptor (beta chain) was profiled in a study of blood T cell repertoires in COVID-19. Study-wide background: The samples span acute and convalescent COVID-19 from the United States, Italy and Spain.

In its sample, this clone was seen once. TCRdb's copy holds only in-frame clones and misses some; the assay was immunoSEQ multiplex PCR. Of some 380,000 clones listed, about 90% were seen once; the top ten hold approximately 7%. This CDR3 region has 15 residues. The germline CDR1 and CDR2 sequences are SGHTA and FQGNSA. V dropped 4 bases and J dropped 4; count of bases not matched to a gene: 8. The TCR comes from a man aged 18 to 35 with active or convalescent COVID-19. The V call is TRBV7-2, the J call TRBJ1-1, with 8 bases identical to TRBD1. The sample taken for sequencing was peripheral blood. As DNA, the CDR3 is TGTGCCAGCAGCTACCAGGACAGGGCCCCCACTGAAGCTTTCTTT. Its protein is CASSYQDRAPTEAFF.